This TCR beta chain was identified during a study of Graves' ophthalmopathy and Graves' hyperthyroidism. The authors amplified TCR beta CDR3 regions, and they did so from RNA transcripts for repertoire sequencing. Second-round multiplex PCR followed a first-round RT-PCR using HTBI primers. TCRdb passed the multiplex PCR reads through MiXCR, listing each CDR3 protein once. Of under 800,000 distinct CDR3 sequences listed, 22% are singletons. The ends were cut back, 2 bases at V and 8 bases at J, with 21 bases in the middle. This CDR3 spans 16 amino acids. This receptor was identified in a woman under 30 with stable Graves' hyperthyroidism. Some clones in this sample may be carry-over from other donors' samples. The chain uses TRBV12-3 or TRBV12-4 and TRBJ1-2, with D possibly matching TRBD1 (5 bases). What was sequenced was peripheral blood. As DNA, the CDR3 is TGTGCCAGCAGTTTAAATTGGTCGGACAATGTTGACGGCTACACCTTC. This sequence encodes CASSLNWSDNVDGYTF.